This TCR beta chain was sequenced in a study of blood T cell repertoires in COVID-19. This clone was seen just once. With 8 bases clipped from V and 2 bases from J, the junction kept 8 bases outside the gene matches. The CDR3 consists of 17 residues. CDR1 is SGHAT, CDR2 FQNNGV, per germline. Some clones are missing from TCRdb's copy, which holds only in-frame ones; the method was immunoSEQ multiplex PCR. Of more than 200,000 clones in the sample, more than 85% are singletons; the top ten hold about 1.6%. Input material: PBMCs or T cells enriched from blood (not recorded which). The clonotype was recovered from a woman aged 50 to 65 who had recovered from COVID-19. The chain joins TRBV11-2 to TRBJ2-3; 15 nucleotides align to TRBD2. This chain's CDR3 is CASRPGLAGGTTDTQYF. Written as DNA, the CDR3 is TGTGCCAGCCGCCCGGGACTAGCGGGAGGAACCACAGATACGCAGTATTTT. Based on the CDR3 plus reference TRBV11-2 and TRBJ2-3, the full variable domain is EAGVAQSPRYKIIEKRQSVAFWCNPISGHATLYWYQQILGQGPKLLIQFQNNGVVDDSQLPKDRFSAERLKGVDSTLKIQPAKLEDSAVYLCASRPGLAGGTTDTQYFGPGTRLTVL.